A single sample is the source of the 18 T cell receptor beta chains below, sequenced in a study of blood T cell repertoires in COVID-19. Only in-frame clones appear in the TCRdb table, and some are missing; sequencing was by immunoSEQ multiplex PCR. The table records more than 65,000 clones, roughly 80% of them present only once. The sample consisted of peripheral blood. Source of these receptors: a woman in her 70s with acute or convalescent COVID-19.

This chain uses TRBV18 with TRBJ1-2; 8 bases map to TRBD1. CDR1 and CDR2 (germline): KGHSH, LQKENI. V shed 3 bases and J 8 bases; nucleotides not matched to a gene: 5. This CDR3 spans 13 amino acids. As DNA, the CDR3 is TGTGCCAGCTCACCCGGACAGGGAGGAGGCTACACCTTC. Its protein product is CASSPGQGGGYTF.

The chain uses TRBV10-1 and TRBJ2-5; 7 bases are shared with TRBD1. Germline V CDR1 and CDR2: WNHNN, SYGVQD (reference sequence). The CDR3 sequence is 13 residues long. J lost 5 bases, V lost 6 bases, and 6 bases had no gene match. The CDR3 bases are TGCGCCAGCAGCTCCCGACAGGGCGAGACCCAGTACTTC. Protein: CASSSRQGETQYF.

This sequence joins TRBV12-2 and TRBJ2-3; the table calls TRBD2, which could not be checked here. TRBV12-2 represents a pseudogene. The CDR3 spans 16 residues. The CDR3 is CASRLVQLAGEDTQYF. CDR3 DNA: TGTGCAAGTCGCTTAGTTCAGCTAGCGGGTGAAGATACGCAGTATTTT.

This chain uses TRBV4-1 with TRBJ2-1; TRBD1 might be the D (6 bases). This CDR3 is 15 amino acids long. Germline-derived CDR1 and CDR2 are MGHRA and YSYEKL. With 4 bases removed from V and 6 bases from J, the gap between germline ends came to 16 bases. In DNA, the CDR3 is TGCGCCAGCAGCCCCCAGGGGTTGGAAAGCAATGAGCAGTTCTTC. Its translation is CASSPQGLESNEQFF.

The chain couples TRBV7-9 to TRBJ2-2; possibly TRBD2 for D (6 bases). V lost 8 bases to trimming and J lost 1 base, with 8 bases between them. Germline V gene data show CDR1 as SEHNR and CDR2 as FQNEAQ (reference sequence). This CDR3 is built from 13 residues. CDR3 residues: CASGLMNTGELFF. For the CDR3, the DNA is TGTGCCAGCGGACTAATGAACACCGGGGAGCTGTTTTTT.

The chain recombines TRBV5-3 with TRBJ1-6; D unclear. TRBV5-3 is known as an ORF, though its function is uncertain. This CDR3 is built from 13 residues. The V end lost 7 bases, the J end lost 14 bases, and 19 bases lay between the germline ends. As DNA, the CDR3 is TGTGCCAGATTTGAACAGAGCTTTCGGACCCTCCACTTT. Translation: CARFEQSFRTLHF.

The chain carries TRBV18 and TRBJ2-6; D possibly corresponds to TRBD1 (5 bases). CDR1 KGHSH and CDR2 LQKENI come from the germline V gene. Deletions cut 8 bases from V and 2 bases from J, with 13 bases between. This CDR3 is built from 15 residues. The CDR3 spells CASRHQGTGANVLTF. The CDR3 coding sequence is TGTGCCAGCCGACACCAGGGAACTGGGGCCAACGTCCTGACTTTC.

The chain links TRBV19 to TRBJ1-2; 9 bases match TRBD1. The CDR3 has 16 residues. The trim removed 7 bases at V and 5 bases at J, leaving 14 bases unmatched. Germline CDR1 and CDR2: LNHDA and SQIVND (reference sequence). The CDR3 DNA is TGTGCCAGTACCTCCGAGCAACAGGGGGCTCGGTATGGCTACACCTTC. Translating it yields CASTSEQQGARYGYTF.

The rearrangement joins TRBV7-9 to TRBJ2-7; 7 bases are shared with TRBD2. The V segment lost 2 bases and the J segment 7 bases; nucleotides outside the gene matches: 8. CDR1 is SEHNR and CDR2 is FQNEAQ in the germline V gene (reference sequence). The CDR3 covers 14 residues. The CDR3 nucleotides are TGTGCCAGCAGCTTATTCGGGGCGGGGGATGAGCAGTACTTC. Translation: CASSLFGAGDEQYF.

The gene calls are TRBV6-2 or TRBV6-3 and TRBJ2-1, with D perhaps matching TRBD2 (6 bases). Germline CDR1 reads MNHEY; CDR2 reads SVGEGT. The V end was cut by 3 bases, the J end by 0 bases, with 12 bases between. This CDR3 has 16 amino acids. This CDR3 is CASSYLAEGSYNEQFF. The CDR3 DNA sequence: TGTGCCAGCAGTTATTTGGCGGAGGGCTCCTACAATGAGCAGTTCTTC.

This chain uses TRBV3-1 (or the pseudogene TRBV3-2) with TRBJ2-7; D gene ambiguous. CDR1 and CDR2 (germline): LGHDT, YNNKEL (reference sequence). V lost 0 bases to trimming and J lost 2 bases, with 8 bases between them. CDR3 length: 14 residues. The DNA for the CDR3 is TGTGCCAGCAGCCAAGAATGGCAGACCTACGAGCAGTACTTC. Translated, it gives CASSQEWQTYEQYF.

This clone was recorded only once. This rearrangement joins TRBV4-1 to TRBJ1-5; D unresolved. The CDR3 totals 15 residues. The V end lost 4 bases, the J end lost 3 bases, and 13 bases lay between the germline ends. The germline CDR1 and CDR2 sequences are MGHRA and YSYEKL. As DNA, the CDR3 is TGCGCCAGCAGCCCAATAGGTAGACACAATCAGCCCCAGCATTTT. It yields the protein CASSPIGRHNQPQHF.

The V gene is TRBV19, the J gene TRBJ2-7, with TRBD1 matching over 11 bases. The germline gives CDR1 LNHDA, CDR2 SQIVND (reference sequence). This CDR3 has 15 amino acids. The trim removed 4 bases at V and 4 bases at J, leaving 6 bases unmatched. The CDR3 is CASSTGQGAPYEQYF. CDR3 DNA: TGTGCCAGTAGTACTGGACAGGGGGCGCCGTACGAGCAGTACTTC.

This chain joins TRBV19 and TRBJ2-1; 11 positions match TRBD2. There are 16 residues in the CDR3. J lost 8 bases, V lost 3 bases, and 9 bases had no gene match. CDR1 is LNHDA and CDR2 is SQIVND in the germline V gene (reference sequence). The CDR3 region has the DNA TGTGCCAGTAGTATCGCCTTACTAGCGGGAGCCCATGAGCAGTTCTTC. Its translation: CASSIALLAGAHEQFF.

The chain recombines TRBV6-1 with TRBJ2-1; TRBD2 matches at 12 bases. The CDR3 is made up of 18 amino acids. Germline trimming cut 4 bases from V and 0 bases from J; bases unmatched to any gene: 7. From germline, CDR1 is MNHNS and CDR2 SASEGT. The CDR3 DNA reads TGTGCCAGCAGTGGGACTAGCGGGAAAAGTTTCTCCTACAATGAGCAGTTCTTC. It is translated as CASSGTSGKSFSYNEQFF.

V usage is TRBV2 and J usage is TRBJ2-3; D gene ambiguous. This CDR3 region has 12 residues. Per the germline V gene, CDR1 is SNHLY and CDR2 is FYNNEI. Trimming cost V 4 bases and J 2 bases, with 4 bases left between them. The CDR3 DNA reads as TGTGCCAGCAGTGGCGACACAGATACGCAGTATTTT. It translates to CASSGDTDTQYF.

Worth noting for this clone: Other DNA sequences in this specimen translate into the identical CDR3. The rearrangement joins TRBV3-1 (or the pseudogene TRBV3-2) to TRBJ1-6; D is unclear. Germline CDR1 reads LGHDT; CDR2 reads YNNKEL (reference sequence). There are 14 residues in the CDR3. The V end was cut by 1 base, the J end by 6 bases, with 7 bases between. Here the CDR3 DNA reads TGTGCCAGCAGCCAAGGTCGGAGTAATTCACCCCTCCACTTT. It yields the protein CASSQGRSNSPLHF.

The genes are TRBV19 and TRBJ1-2; 10 bases are shared with TRBD1. Germline CDR1 LNHDA, CDR2 SQIVND (reference sequence). The V gene end was trimmed by 8 bases and the J gene end by 8 bases; junction bases not matched to a gene: 23. CDR3 size: 18 residues. The CDR3 DNA sequence: TGTGCCAGTCGCACCCTTCCGGGACAGGGGTCATCCCTTGGCGGCTACACCTTC. It encodes CASRTLPGQGSSLGGYTF. Full variable domain (missing parts from reference TRBV19 and TRBJ1-2): DGGITQSPKYLFRKEGQNVTLSCEQNLNHDAMYWYRQDPGQGLRLIYYSQIVNDFQKGDIAEGYSVSREKKESFPLTVTSAQKNPTAFYLCASRTLPGQGSSLGGYTFGSGTRLTVV.